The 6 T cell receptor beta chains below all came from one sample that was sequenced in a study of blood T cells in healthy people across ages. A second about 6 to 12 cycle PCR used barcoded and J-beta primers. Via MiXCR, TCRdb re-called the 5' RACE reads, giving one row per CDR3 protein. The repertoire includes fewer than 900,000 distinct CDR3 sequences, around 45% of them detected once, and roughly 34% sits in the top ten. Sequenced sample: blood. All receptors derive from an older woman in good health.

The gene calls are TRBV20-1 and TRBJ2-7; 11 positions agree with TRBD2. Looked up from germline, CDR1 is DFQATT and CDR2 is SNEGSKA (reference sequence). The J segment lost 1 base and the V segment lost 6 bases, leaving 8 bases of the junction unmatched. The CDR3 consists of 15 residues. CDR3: CSAPDLAGGSYEQYF. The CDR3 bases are TGCAGTGCACCAGATCTAGCGGGAGGTTCCTACGAGCAGTACTTC.

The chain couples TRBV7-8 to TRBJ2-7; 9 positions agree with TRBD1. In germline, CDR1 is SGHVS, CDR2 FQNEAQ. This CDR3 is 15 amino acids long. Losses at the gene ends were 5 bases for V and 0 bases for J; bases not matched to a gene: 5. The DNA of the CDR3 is TGTGCCAGCAGCCCCCGGGACAGGGACTCCTACGAGCAGTACTTC. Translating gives CASSPRDRDSYEQYF.

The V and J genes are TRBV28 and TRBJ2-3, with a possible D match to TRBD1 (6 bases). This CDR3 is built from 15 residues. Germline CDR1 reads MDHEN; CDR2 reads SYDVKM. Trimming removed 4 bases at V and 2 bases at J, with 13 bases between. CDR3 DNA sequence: TGTGCCAGCAGTTCTAGGACAGCCTACACAGATACGCAGTATTTT. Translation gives CASSSRTAYTDTQYF.

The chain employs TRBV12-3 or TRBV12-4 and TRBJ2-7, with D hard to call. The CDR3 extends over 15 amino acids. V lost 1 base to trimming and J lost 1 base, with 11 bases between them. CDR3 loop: CASSLDVKGSYEQYF. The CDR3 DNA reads TGTGCCAGCAGTTTAGATGTAAAGGGTTCCTACGAGCAGTACTTC.

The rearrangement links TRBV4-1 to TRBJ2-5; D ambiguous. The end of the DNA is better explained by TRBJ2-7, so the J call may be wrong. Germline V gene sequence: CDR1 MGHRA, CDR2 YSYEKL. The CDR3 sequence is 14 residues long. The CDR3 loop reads CASSLLVGSYEQYF. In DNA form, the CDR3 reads TGCGCCAGCAGCCTTCTTGTAGGCTCCTACGAGCAGTACTTC.

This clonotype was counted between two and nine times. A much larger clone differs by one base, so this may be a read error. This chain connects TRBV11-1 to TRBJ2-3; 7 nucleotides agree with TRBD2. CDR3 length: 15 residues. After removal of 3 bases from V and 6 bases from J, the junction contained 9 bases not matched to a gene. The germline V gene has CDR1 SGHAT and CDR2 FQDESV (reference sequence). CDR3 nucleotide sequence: TGTGCCAGCAGCTTTTCGGGGGGAGGGCCGGATACGCAGTATTTT. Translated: CASSFSGGGPDTQYF.